These T cell receptor beta chains were read from a single sample in a study of blood T cell repertoires in COVID-19. Libraries were prepared by immunoSEQ multiplex PCR; TCRdb keeps only in-frame clonotypes and omits some of them. This sample has hundreds of thousands of clones, with approximately 80% found just once. The material sequenced was peripheral blood. These receptors came from a human donor in a cohort sampled during active COVID-19. Each CDR3 is given with its conserved first and last residue. D genes are given only for firm matches. Not every row has a clone size; where given, it reads once, few, many or a size class.

J gene: TRBJ1-2
clone size: NA
D gene: NA
V gene: TRBV19
CDR3 protein: CASSIVGSKRGYGYTF
CDR3 DNA: TGTGCCAGTAGTATAGTTGGCAGCAAACGGGGGTATGGCTACACCTTC

J gene: TRBJ1-1
clone size: NA
D gene: NA
V gene: TRBV11-2
CDR3 protein: CASSLDLMNTEAFF
CDR3 DNA: TGTGCCAGCAGCTTAGATCTTATGAACACTGAAGCTTTCTTT

J gene: TRBJ1-5
clone size: NA
D gene: NA
V gene: TRBV24-1
CDR3 protein: CATSAGYNQPQHF
CDR3 DNA: TGTGCCACCAGTGCAGGGTACAATCAGCCCCAGCATTTT

J gene: TRBJ1-2
clone size: NA
D gene: TRBD1
V gene: TRBV27
CDR3 protein: CASRPTGGNYGYTF
CDR3 DNA: TGTGCCAGCAGACCGACAGGGGGGAACTATGGCTACACCTTC

J gene: TRBJ1-2
clone size: NA
D gene: TRBD1
V gene: TRBV19
CDR3 protein: CATYSGTGDGYTF
CDR3 DNA: TGTGCCACCTATTCCGGGACAGGGGATGGCTACACCTTC

J gene: TRBJ2-3
clone size: NA
D gene: NA
V gene: TRBV5-1
CDR3 protein: CASSFSGPSTDTQYF
CDR3 DNA: TGCGCCAGCAGCTTTAGCGGACCTAGCACAGATACGCAGTATTTT

J gene: TRBJ1-3
clone size: NA
D gene: NA
V gene: TRBV5-1
CDR3 protein: CASSLEGVFSGNTIYF
CDR3 DNA: TGCGCCAGCAGCCTGGAGGGAGTATTCTCTGGAAACACCATATATTTT

J gene: TRBJ2-3
clone size: NA
D gene: NA
V gene: TRBV5-4
CDR3 protein: CASSSGTDTQYF
CDR3 DNA: TGTGCCAGCAGCTCCGGCACAGATACGCAGTATTTT

J gene: TRBJ1-4
clone size: NA
D gene: NA
V gene: TRBV6-5
CDR3 protein: CASSSNTGRNEKLFF
CDR3 DNA: TGTGCCAGCAGTTCCAACACAGGGCGCAATGAAAAACTGTTTTTT

J gene: TRBJ1-6
clone size: NA
D gene: TRBD1
V gene: TRBV28
CDR3 protein: CASSFRQGNGDSPLHF
CDR3 DNA: TGTGCCAGCAGTTTTCGACAGGGGAATGGGGATTCACCCCTCCACTTT

J gene: TRBJ2-1
clone size: NA
D gene: TRBD1
V gene: TRBV24-1
CDR3 protein: CATSDPGTGLIYEQFF
CDR3 DNA: TGTGCCACCAGTGATCCCGGGACAGGGTTGATATATGAGCAGTTCTTC

J gene: TRBJ1-3
clone size: few
D gene: TRBD1
V gene: TRBV6-2/TRBV6-3
CDR3 protein: CASSVGQGGSGNTIYF
CDR3 DNA: TGTGCCAGCAGTGTGGGACAGGGAGGATCTGGAAACACCATATATTTT

J gene: TRBJ2-3
clone size: NA
D gene: TRBD1
V gene: TRBV6-1
CDR3 protein: CASSEQIRQGRPDTQYF
CDR3 DNA: TGTGCCAGCAGTGAGCAAATCAGACAGGGTAGGCCAGATACGCAGTATTTT

J gene: TRBJ1-1
clone size: NA
D gene: NA
V gene: TRBV25-1
CDR3 protein: CASSEGWGRRNTEAFF
CDR3 DNA: TGTGCCAGCAGTGAAGGGTGGGGCAGGCGGAACACTGAAGCTTTCTTT

J gene: TRBJ2-1
clone size: NA
D gene: TRBD2
V gene: TRBV9
CDR3 protein: CASSVVGLPADEQFF
CDR3 DNA: TGTGCCAGCAGCGTAGTGGGACTACCAGCAGATGAGCAGTTCTTC

J gene: TRBJ2-3
clone size: NA
D gene: TRBD1
V gene: TRBV28
CDR3 protein: CASSLTGPDTQYF
CDR3 DNA: TGTGCCAGCAGTTTGACAGGGCCCGATACGCAGTATTTT

J gene: TRBJ2-2
clone size: NA
D gene: NA
V gene: TRBV11-2
CDR3 protein: CASSSRPSGTGELFF
CDR3 DNA: TGTGCCAGCAGCTCACGCCCCTCAGGCACCGGGGAGCTGTTTTTT

J gene: TRBJ2-5
clone size: once
D gene: TRBD2
V gene: TRBV5-1
CDR3 protein: CASSRSGGAEETQYF
CDR3 DNA: TGCGCCAGCAGCAGGAGCGGGGGGGCGGAGGAGACCCAGTACTTC

J gene: TRBJ2-7
clone size: once
D gene: NA
V gene: TRBV6-1
CDR3 protein: CASSEAIQVTYEQYF
CDR3 DNA: TGTGCCAGCAGTGAAGCCATACAGGTTACCTACGAGCAGTACTTC

J gene: TRBJ1-3
clone size: NA
D gene: NA
V gene: TRBV15
CDR3 protein: CATSRGQNSGNTIYF
CDR3 DNA: TGTGCCACCAGCAGAGGGCAGAATTCTGGAAACACCATATATTTT

J gene: TRBJ1-6
clone size: NA
D gene: NA
V gene: TRBV12-5
CDR3 protein: CASALGADNSPLHF
CDR3 DNA: TGTGCTAGTGCCCTGGGGGCTGATAATTCACCCCTCCACTTT

J gene: TRBJ2-1
clone size: once
D gene: TRBD2
V gene: TRBV19
CDR3 protein: CASNSGTSGGAQRSYNEQFF
CDR3 DNA: TGTGCCAGTAACTCTGGGACTAGCGGGGGGGCTCAACGCTCCTACAATGAGCAGTTCTTC

J gene: TRBJ1-4
clone size: NA
D gene: NA
V gene: TRBV11-2
CDR3 protein: CASSLDWNSNEKLFF
CDR3 DNA: TGTGCCAGCAGCTTAGATTGGAACAGTAATGAAAAACTGTTTTTT

J gene: TRBJ2-7
clone size: NA
D gene: NA
V gene: TRBV9
CDR3 protein: CASRGTGREQYF
CDR3 DNA: TGTGCCAGCAGAGGCACAGGCCGGGAGCAGTACTTC

J gene: TRBJ2-7
clone size: few
D gene: NA
V gene: TRBV14
CDR3 protein: CASSQEARSSYEQYF
CDR3 DNA: TGTGCCAGCAGCCAAGAGGCACGAAGCTCCTACGAGCAGTACTTC

J gene: TRBJ2-2
clone size: NA
D gene: TRBD2
V gene: TRBV3-1/TRBV3-2
CDR3 protein: CASSQDAARLAGGKPGELFF
CDR3 DNA: TGTGCCAGCAGCCAAGACGCGGCCCGACTAGCGGGAGGAAAACCCGGGGAGCTGTTTTTT

J gene: TRBJ1-1
clone size: NA
D gene: NA
V gene: TRBV19
CDR3 protein: CASSNHRGATEAFF
CDR3 DNA: TGTGCCAGTAGTAATCACCGGGGTGCCACTGAAGCTTTCTTT

J gene: TRBJ1-5
clone size: NA
D gene: TRBD1
V gene: TRBV28
CDR3 protein: CASRGQGNSNQPQHF
CDR3 DNA: TGTGCCAGCAGGGGACAGGGGAATAGCAATCAGCCCCAGCATTTT

J gene: TRBJ2-2
clone size: NA
D gene: NA
V gene: TRBV4-1
CDR3 protein: CASSQDLAGAQNTGELFF
CDR3 DNA: TGCGCCAGCAGCCAAGATCTGGCGGGGGCCCAAAACACCGGGGAGCTGTTTTTT

J gene: TRBJ2-3
clone size: NA
D gene: TRBD2
V gene: TRBV6-2/TRBV6-3
CDR3 protein: CASSDGLALAASTDTQYF
CDR3 DNA: TGTGCCAGCAGCGACGGTTTAGCTCTAGCGGCTAGCACAGATACGCAGTATTTT

J gene: TRBJ2-5
clone size: NA
D gene: NA
V gene: TRBV20-1
CDR3 protein: CSARGPETQYF
CDR3 DNA: TGCAGTGCTAGGGGCCCAGAGACCCAGTACTTC

J gene: TRBJ2-7
clone size: NA
D gene: NA
V gene: TRBV7-9
CDR3 protein: CASSFPLDTYEQYF
CDR3 DNA: TGTGCCAGCAGCTTCCCCCTGGACACTTACGAGCAGTACTTC

J gene: TRBJ1-1
clone size: NA
D gene: TRBD1
V gene: TRBV10-2
CDR3 protein: CASTQTGVGTEAFF
CDR3 DNA: TGCGCCAGCACCCAGACAGGGGTTGGCACTGAAGCTTTCTTT

J gene: TRBJ1-6
clone size: NA
D gene: NA
V gene: TRBV11-2
CDR3 protein: CASSPREGGANASPLHF
CDR3 DNA: TGTGCCAGCAGCCCAAGGGAAGGGGGTGCAAATGCCTCACCCCTCCACTTT

J gene: TRBJ2-1
clone size: NA
D gene: NA
V gene: TRBV19
CDR3 protein: CASSNGRQFF
CDR3 DNA: TGTGCCAGTAGTAACGGGAGGCAGTTCTTC

J gene: TRBJ2-7
clone size: NA
D gene: NA
V gene: TRBV15
CDR3 protein: CATSRDKQGHYEQYF
CDR3 DNA: TGTGCCACCAGCAGAGATAAGCAGGGTCACTACGAGCAGTACTTC

J gene: TRBJ2-3
clone size: NA
D gene: TRBD2
V gene: TRBV4-1
CDR3 protein: CASSRAAGPTDTQYF
CDR3 DNA: TGCGCCAGCAGCCGAGCAGCGGGGCCCACAGATACGCAGTATTTT

J gene: TRBJ2-7
clone size: few
D gene: NA
V gene: TRBV5-4
CDR3 protein: CASSYGQVNEQYF
CDR3 DNA: TGTGCCAGCAGCTACGGTCAGGTAAACGAGCAGTACTTC

J gene: TRBJ2-1
clone size: NA
D gene: TRBD1
V gene: TRBV3-1/TRBV3-2
CDR3 protein: CASSQRQGKYNEQFF
CDR3 DNA: TGTGCCAGCAGCCAAAGACAGGGGAAGTACAATGAGCAGTTCTTC

J gene: TRBJ2-4
clone size: NA
D gene: TRBD1
V gene: TRBV29-1
CDR3 protein: CSVAKGAAKNIQYF
CDR3 DNA: TGCAGCGTTGCGAAGGGGGCGGCCAAAAACATTCAGTACTTC

J gene: TRBJ2-3
clone size: NA
D gene: NA
V gene: TRBV7-3
CDR3 protein: CASSPSGSTDTQYF
CDR3 DNA: TGTGCCAGCAGCCCGAGCGGGAGCACAGATACGCAGTATTTT

J gene: TRBJ1-1
clone size: NA
D gene: TRBD1
V gene: TRBV3-1/TRBV3-2
CDR3 protein: CASSQSSGGEAFF
CDR3 DNA: TGTGCCAGCAGCCAGAGTTCAGGGGGCGAAGCTTTCTTT

J gene: TRBJ2-1
clone size: once
D gene: TRBD2
V gene: TRBV6-5
CDR3 protein: CAGRGAGGEYNEQFF
CDR3 DNA: TGTGCCGGAAGGGGAGCGGGAGGGGAATACAATGAGCAGTTCTTC

J gene: TRBJ1-1
clone size: few
D gene: NA
V gene: TRBV28
CDR3 protein: CASSGQPNTEAFF
CDR3 DNA: TGTGCCAGCTCGGGACAACCGAACACTGAAGCTTTCTTT

J gene: TRBJ2-5
clone size: NA
D gene: TRBD1
V gene: TRBV28
CDR3 protein: CASSYETGQVPEGTQYF
CDR3 DNA: TGTGCCAGCAGCTACGAGACTGGACAGGTTCCCGAAGGGACCCAGTACTTC

J gene: TRBJ2-2
clone size: NA
D gene: NA
V gene: TRBV2
CDR3 protein: CASSPRPGELFF
CDR3 DNA: TGTGCCAGCAGTCCTAGGCCCGGGGAGCTGTTTTTT

J gene: TRBJ2-1
clone size: NA
D gene: TRBD2
V gene: TRBV7-2
CDR3 protein: CASSLVREGSYEQFF
CDR3 DNA: TGTGCCAGCAGCTTAGTGCGGGAGGGGTCTTATGAGCAGTTCTTC

J gene: TRBJ1-2
clone size: NA
D gene: NA
V gene: TRBV6-1
CDR3 protein: CASSEGPRGYGYTF
CDR3 DNA: TGTGCCAGCAGTGAAGGCCCTCGGGGCTATGGCTACACCTTC